The 10 T cell receptor beta chains in this list originate from one sample, sequenced in a study of T cells in Graves' hyperthyroidism and ophthalmopathy. Researchers took RNA transcripts and amplified the TCR beta CDR3 regions from them. The HTBI primer set served for first-round RT-PCR of the TCR CDR3. In TCRdb, the multiplex PCR reads were re-called with MiXCR into one record per CDR3 protein. The sample contains about 610,000 distinct CDR3 sequences, approximately 16% of which appear only once. Sample: blood. The source of these receptors is a middle-aged woman with Graves' ophthalmopathy.

This chain joins TRBV5-4 and TRBJ1-6; D is uncertain. Trimming stripped 2 bases from V and 10 bases from J, with 16 bases between. The CDR3 has 15 residues. Germline CDR1 is SGHNT and CDR2 is YYREEE (reference sequence). In DNA, the CDR3 is TGTGCCAGCAGCTTTGAAGGGCTGGGAAGCTCACCCCTCCACTTT. Its protein product is CASSFEGLGSSPLHF.

The chain uses TRBV20-1 and TRBJ2-3; 13 bases fit TRBD2. J lost 6 bases, V lost 6 bases, and 3 bases had no gene match. From germline, CDR1 is DFQATT and CDR2 SNEGSKA (reference sequence). The CDR3 runs to 13 residues. The chain's CDR3 is CSAETSGGDTQYF. The CDR3 DNA reads as TGCAGTGCAGAGACTAGCGGGGGGGATACGCAGTATTTT.

The sample holds many counts of this clonotype. Here the CDR3 DNA reads TGTGCCAGCAGCTATCCCGACGGGGGTTTTTTCCACGAGCAGTACTTC. It encodes CASSYPDGGFFHEQYF. The chain uses TRBV2 and TRBJ2-7, with TRBD2 as a possible D gene (6 bases). Germline-derived CDR1 and CDR2 are SNHLY and FYNNEI. CDR3 length equals 16 residues. V lost 6 bases, J lost 5 bases, and 23 bases lay in between.

The chain employs TRBV12-3 or TRBV12-4 and TRBJ1-5, with D maybe TRBD1 (5 bases). The V end lost 1 base, the J end lost 3 bases, and 10 bases lay between the germline ends. CDR3 length: 15 residues. CDR3 amino acids: CASSLGRGSNQPQHF. The CDR3 region has the DNA TGTGCCAGCAGTTTAGGTCGGGGCTCCAATCAGCCCCAGCATTTT.

This clonotype was recorded a few times. The V call is TRBV28, the J call TRBJ1-5, with D possibly TRBD1 on 6 matching bases. The V and J ends lost 3 bases and 6 bases respectively, with 18 bases between them. The CDR3 spans 16 residues. CDR1 and CDR2 (germline): MDHEN, SYDVKM. The CDR3 nucleotides read TGTGCCAGCAGTTTCCTTGACAGGTGGGGTAGTCAGCCCCAGCATTTT. Protein: CASSFLDRWGSQPQHF. Full variable domain (rest looked up from reference TRBV28 and TRBJ1-5): DVKVTQSSRYLVKRTGEKVFLECVQDMDHENMFWYRQDPGLGLRLIYFSYDVKMKEKGDIPEGYSVSREKKERFSLILESASTNQTSMYLCASSFLDRWGSQPQHFGDGTRLSIL.

This clonotype was counted at least ten times. The chain has TRBV11-1 and TRBJ2-7; the D call may be TRBD1 or TRBD2 (5 bases each). The CDR3 sequence is 13 residues long. Trimming pared 5 bases from V and 7 bases from J, leaving 15 bases between. Germline V CDR1 and CDR2: SGHAT, FQDESV (reference sequence). CDR3 residues: CASSIAGAPEQYF. CDR3 DNA sequence: TGTGCCAGCAGCATCGCCGGGGCCCCGGAGCAGTACTTC. Full variable domain (missing parts from reference TRBV11-1 and TRBJ2-7): EAEVAQSPRYKITEKSQAVAFWCDPISGHATLYWYRQILGQGPELLVQFQDESVVDDSQLPKDRFSAERLKGVDSTLKIQPAELGDSAMYLCASSIAGAPEQYFGPGTRLTVT.

There are a few counts of this clonotype. This chain connects TRBV7-9 to TRBJ2-1; a weak D match, TRBD2 (6 bases). V shed 6 bases and J shed 9 bases, with 21 bases lying between them. This CDR3 has 15 residues. Germline V lookup: CDR1 SEHNR, CDR2 FQNEAQ (reference sequence). The CDR3 reads CASRSMSRGVGEQFF. As DNA, the CDR3 is TGTGCCAGCAGGAGTATGTCTCGCGGGGTTGGTGAGCAGTTCTTC.

This chain's CDR3 is CASSFPSGLAQAGAQYF. The CDR3 nucleotides are TGTGCCAGCAGCTTCCCTTCAGGGCTAGCGCAGGCTGGTGCGCAGTATTTT. The chain employs TRBV7-9 and TRBJ2-3; maybe TRBD2 (6 bases). CDR3 size: 17 residues. The V and J ends lost 3 bases and 10 bases respectively, with 26 bases between them. In germline, CDR1 is SEHNR, CDR2 FQNEAQ (reference sequence).

This clonotype occurred many times. The chain uses TRBV20-1 and TRBJ2-1, with 13 nucleotides matching TRBD2. The CDR3 runs to 16 residues. With 1 base clipped from V and 8 bases from J, the junction kept 8 bases outside the gene matches. The germline V gene has CDR1 DFQATT and CDR2 SNEGSKA (reference sequence). CDR3 DNA sequence: TGCAGTGCTAGAGTCTGGACTAGCGGGAGTTTGGATGAGCAGTTCTTC. Translated: CSARVWTSGSLDEQFF.

The V and J genes are TRBV4-1 and TRBJ2-5, with TRBD2 identical over 11 bases. The CDR3 contains 19 residues. Germline CDR1 and CDR2: MGHRA and YSYEKL. Trimming took 1 base from V and 5 from J; bases not matched to a gene: 15. The CDR3 protein is CASSQVALASGGYRETQYF. CDR3 nucleotides: TGCGCCAGCAGCCAAGTAGCCTTGGCTAGCGGGGGGTACCGGGAGACCCAGTACTTC.